This TCR beta chain was identified during a study of Graves' ophthalmopathy and Graves' hyperthyroidism. Whole-study context: Where ophthalmopathy was absent within 18 months of follow-up, hyperthyroidism was stable. Whole-study findings and limits: At 65% to 71% sensitivity and approximately 74% specificity, the model predicted progression of the ophthalmopathy. Blood also carried most expanded thyroid clonotypes exceeding 0.001 frequency.

In its sample, this clonotype was seen many times. The antigen is undetermined. RNA transcripts were the source from which TCR beta CDR3 regions were amplified. RT-PCR was first run with HTBI primers, then multiplex PCR in a second round. TCRdb itself ran the multiplex PCR reads through MiXCR, one entry per CDR3 protein. The sample has 500,000 to 700,000 distinct CDR3 sequences; 35% to 45% are singletons. The origin of this receptor is an adult man with Graves' hyperthyroidism. The specimen sequenced was peripheral blood or thyroid tissue (not recorded which).

The CDR3 here is CASSPTPGQGNEKLFF. CDR3 bases: TGTGCCAGCAGCCCGACCCCCGGGCAGGGGAACGAAAAACTGTTTTTT. The V gene is TRBV7-9, the J gene TRBJ1-4; tentatively, D is TRBD1 (6 bases). The length of the CDR3 is 16 residues. Germline V CDR1 and CDR2: SEHNR, FQNEAQ (reference sequence). The V gene lost 5 bases and the J gene lost 8 bases, with 21 bases spanning the gap. The variable domain in full, completed from reference TRBV7-9 and TRBJ1-4, reads DTGVSQNPRHKITKRGQNVTFRCDPISEHNRLYWYRQTLGQGPEFLTYFQNEAQLEKSRLLSDRFSAERPKGSFSTLEIQRTEQGDSAMYLCASSPTPGQGNEKLFFGSGTQLSVL.